Below, one TCR beta chain is given with its context. The antigen is not known. These data come from a study of cytomegalovirus exposure and HLA in healthy donors. Germline CDR1 MNHEY, CDR2 SMNVEV (reference sequence). V lost 4 bases and J lost 10; bases outside the gene matches: 9. The CDR3 is 15 residues long. The PCR used 60 Vbeta and 13 Jbeta primers. The method was immunoSEQ multiplex PCR; TCRdb's version includes in-frame clones alone and lacks a portion of them. The table shows about 140,000 clones, with roughly three quarters occurring only once. Study results and limitations: A list of 164 TCR beta chains associated with cytomegalovirus was given. At a 0.05 false discovery rate, a later analysis found 16,951 TCR beta sequences to be associated with HLA alleles. Highly shared variants forming one cluster were likely a sequencing artifact. Most sequenced TCRs were rare (though some public TCRs occurred in many donors).

V gene TRBV27 combines with J gene TRBJ1-6, with 8 nucleotides matching TRBD1. Sequencing used PBMCs. This clonotype was sampled from a male donor in good health and CMV-seronegative. The CDR3 loop reads CASSSRRQGFSPLHF. The CDR3 coding sequence is TGTGCCAGCAGTTCTCGACGACAGGGGTTCTCACCCCTCCACTTT.